A selection of T cell receptor beta chains follows, all from one sample in a study of T cell responses to AZD1222 COVID-19 vaccine. The method was immunoSEQ multiplex PCR; TCRdb's version includes in-frame clones alone and lacks a portion of them. Of 100,000 to 150,000 clones in the sample, approximately 88% are singletons; the top ten hold around 5.8%. Sequenced material: peripheral blood, taken on day 0 of AZD1222 vaccination. Receptors originate from an adult in good health. Both conserved end residues are trimmed from each CDR3. Expanded clones are given a class, and other clones once, few, many or no size at all.

J,size,V,CDR3
TRBJ1-5,few,TRBV3-1/TRBV3-2,ASSQGSGYWPQH
TRBJ2-2,NA,TRBV7-2,ASSLDTANTGELF
TRBJ2-2,NA,TRBV5-1,ASSLDGRGNTGELF
TRBJ2-7,NA,TRBV30,AWSSGGGGGPYEQY
TRBJ2-7,NA,TRBV6-1,ASSEFGQAGSYEQY
TRBJ1-4,few,TRBV19,ASVDSPTNEKLF
TRBJ1-1,NA,TRBV29-1,SVESVDSLMNTEAF
TRBJ1-1,NA,TRBV29-1,RAIANTEAF
TRBJ2-1,NA,TRBV11-2,ASSLFRLAGYNEQF
TRBJ1-1,NA,TRBV27,ASGQRNTEAF
TRBJ1-4,NA,TRBV6-2/TRBV6-3,ASSFNPQGANEKLF
TRBJ2-3,NA,TRBV4-3,ASSGRTGGRDTQY
TRBJ1-1,NA,TRBV5-1,ASTSGGAANTEAF
TRBJ2-1,NA,TRBV27,ASSLSGVGLAGDNEQF
TRBJ1-4,NA,TRBV30,AWSVGTGNEKLF
TRBJ2-7,NA,TRBV7-2,ASSPQTGNYEQY
TRBJ1-1,NA,TRBV19,ASSMVTNTEAF
TRBJ2-7,NA,TRBV6-2/TRBV6-3,ASSYGRDQFSYEQY
TRBJ2-7,NA,TRBV27,ASRGTGAFSYEQY
TRBJ2-3,NA,TRBV3-1/TRBV3-2,ASSQEATDTQY
TRBJ2-1,NA,TRBV7-6,ASSLRRAGEGYNEQF
TRBJ1-1,NA,TRBV6-5,ASSLLQGETEAF
TRBJ1-5,NA,TRBV30,AWSVLNSNQPQH
TRBJ2-5,NA,TRBV18,ASSPNRDVRETQY
TRBJ1-3,NA,TRBV5-4,ASRPDARAGNTIY
TRBJ2-7,NA,TRBV28,ASSLTYEQY
TRBJ2-1,once,TRBV4-2,ASSQEGKTYNEQF
TRBJ1-5,NA,TRBV6-5,ASSYGGSQH
TRBJ1-1,NA,TRBV3-1/TRBV3-2,ASTLNRGLNTEAF
TRBJ2-5,NA,TRBV5-1,ASSAIAGLQETQY
TRBJ1-2,NA,TRBV9,ASKGARGYT
TRBJ2-2,NA,TRBV5-1,ASSPRSMTGSTGELF
TRBJ1-1,NA,TRBV3-1/TRBV3-2,ASSQGWDSEAF
TRBJ1-1,NA,TRBV29-1,SVGDSIEAF
TRBJ1-3,few,TRBV13,ASSPLGPNSGNTIY
TRBJ1-2,NA,TRBV14,ASSQGERGYT
TRBJ1-1,NA,TRBV4-3,ASSQDRNTEAF
TRBJ1-1,NA,TRBV4-1,ASSQDTGVNTEAF
TRBJ1-5,NA,TRBV12-3/TRBV12-4,ASTEGNQPQH
TRBJ1-2,NA,TRBV4-2,ASSQVPGAEGYT
TRBJ2-1,NA,TRBV5-1,ASSLAVGGEDEQF
TRBJ1-2,few,TRBV6-2/TRBV6-3,ASSYSGQTYGYT
TRBJ1-2,NA,TRBV12-3/TRBV12-4,ASRPTGYGYT
TRBJ1-3,NA,TRBV6-6,ASRPDRPSSGNTIY
TRBJ1-6,NA,TRBV2,ASSEDSGYNSPLH
TRBJ1-4,once,TRBV5-5,ASSLVGTGNEKLF
TRBJ1-4,NA,TRBV11-3,ASSDRGGANEKLF
TRBJ1-2,NA,TRBV11-2,ASSRVGGQAYGYT
TRBJ2-7,NA,TRBV4-2,ASSQDTPGLAVAYEQY
TRBJ1-2,NA,TRBV9,ASSATNDYGYT
TRBJ2-5,NA,TRBV19,ASSVDRGETQY